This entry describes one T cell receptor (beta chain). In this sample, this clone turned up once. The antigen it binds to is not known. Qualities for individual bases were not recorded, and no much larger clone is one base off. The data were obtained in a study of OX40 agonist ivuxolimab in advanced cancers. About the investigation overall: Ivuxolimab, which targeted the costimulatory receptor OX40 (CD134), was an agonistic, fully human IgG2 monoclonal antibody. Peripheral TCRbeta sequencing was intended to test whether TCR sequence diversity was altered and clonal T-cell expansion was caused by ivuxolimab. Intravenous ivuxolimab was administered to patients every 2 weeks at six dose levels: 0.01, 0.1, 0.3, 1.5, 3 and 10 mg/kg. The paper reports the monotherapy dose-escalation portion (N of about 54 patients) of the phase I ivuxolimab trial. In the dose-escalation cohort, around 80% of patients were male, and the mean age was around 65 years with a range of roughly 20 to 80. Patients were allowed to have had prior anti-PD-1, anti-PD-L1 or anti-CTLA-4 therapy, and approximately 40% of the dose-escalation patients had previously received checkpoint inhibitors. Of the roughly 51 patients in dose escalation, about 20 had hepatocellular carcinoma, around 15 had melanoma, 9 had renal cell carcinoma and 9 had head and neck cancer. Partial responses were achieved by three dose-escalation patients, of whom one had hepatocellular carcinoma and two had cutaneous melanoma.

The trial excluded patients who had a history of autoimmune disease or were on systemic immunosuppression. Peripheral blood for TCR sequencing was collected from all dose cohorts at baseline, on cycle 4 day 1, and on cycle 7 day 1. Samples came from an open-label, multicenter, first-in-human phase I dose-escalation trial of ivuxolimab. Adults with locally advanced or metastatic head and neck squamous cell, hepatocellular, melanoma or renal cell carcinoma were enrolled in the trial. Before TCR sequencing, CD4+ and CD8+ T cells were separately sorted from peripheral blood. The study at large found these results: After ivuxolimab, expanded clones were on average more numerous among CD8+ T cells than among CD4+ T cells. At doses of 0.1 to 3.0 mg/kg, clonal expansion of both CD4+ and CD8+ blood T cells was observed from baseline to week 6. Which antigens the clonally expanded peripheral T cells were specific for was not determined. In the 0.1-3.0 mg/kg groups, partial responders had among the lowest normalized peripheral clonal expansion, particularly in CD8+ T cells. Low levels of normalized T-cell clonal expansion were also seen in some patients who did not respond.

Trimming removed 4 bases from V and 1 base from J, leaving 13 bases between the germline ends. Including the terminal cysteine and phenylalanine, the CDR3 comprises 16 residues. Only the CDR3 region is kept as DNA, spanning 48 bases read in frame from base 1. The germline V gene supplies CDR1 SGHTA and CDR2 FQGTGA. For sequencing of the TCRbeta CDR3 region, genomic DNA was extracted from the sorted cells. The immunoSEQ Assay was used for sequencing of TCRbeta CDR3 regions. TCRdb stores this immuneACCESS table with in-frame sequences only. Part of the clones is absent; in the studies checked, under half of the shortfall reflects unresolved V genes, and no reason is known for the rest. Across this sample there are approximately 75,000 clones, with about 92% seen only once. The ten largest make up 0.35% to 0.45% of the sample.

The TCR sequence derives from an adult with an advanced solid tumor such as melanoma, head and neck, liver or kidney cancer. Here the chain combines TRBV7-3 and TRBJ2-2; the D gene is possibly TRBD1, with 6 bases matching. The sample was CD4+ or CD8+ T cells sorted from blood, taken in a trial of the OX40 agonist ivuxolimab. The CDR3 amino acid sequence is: CASSSTGTRNTGELFF. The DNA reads TGTGCCAGCAGCTCAACCGGGACAAGGAACACCGGGGAGCTGTTTTTT. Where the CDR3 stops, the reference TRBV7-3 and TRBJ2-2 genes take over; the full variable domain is GAGVSQTPSNKVTEKGKYVELRCDPISGHTALYWYRQSLGQGPEFLIYFQGTGAADDSGLPNDRFFAVRPEGSVSTLKIQRTERGDSAVYLCASSSTGTRNTGELFFGEGSRLTVL.